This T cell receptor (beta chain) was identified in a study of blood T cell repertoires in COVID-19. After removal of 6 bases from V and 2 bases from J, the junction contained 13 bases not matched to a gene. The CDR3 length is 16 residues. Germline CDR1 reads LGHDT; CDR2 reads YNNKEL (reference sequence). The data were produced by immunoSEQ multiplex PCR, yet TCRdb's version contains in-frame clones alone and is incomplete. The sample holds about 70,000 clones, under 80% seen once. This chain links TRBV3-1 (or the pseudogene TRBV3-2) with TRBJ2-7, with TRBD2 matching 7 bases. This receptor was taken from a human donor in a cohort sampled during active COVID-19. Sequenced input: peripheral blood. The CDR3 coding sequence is TGTGCCAGCAGTAAAAACCCGGGACTACTGACCTACGAGCAGTACTTC. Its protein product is CASSKNPGLLTYEQYF.